This TCR beta chain is from a study of control samples from healthy donors and cancer patients. The J segment lost 2 bases and the V segment lost 3 bases, leaving 15 bases of the junction unmatched. The CDR3 runs 18 residues. Germline V CDR1 and CDR2: DFQATT, SNEGSKA (reference sequence). The method was immunoSEQ multiplex PCR; TCRdb's version includes in-frame clones alone and lacks a portion of them. Of some 71,000 clones in the sample, around 87% were seen once. The rearrangement links TRBV20-1 to TRBJ2-1; 8 nucleotides agree with TRBD1. Sequencing input: PBMCs. This receptor was obtained from a woman between 50 and 59 years old with head and neck cancer. The CDR3 here is CSASLAGGGTGPYNEQFF. The CDR3 nucleotides are TGCAGTGCTAGTCTTGCAGGGGGCGGAACGGGTCCCTACAATGAGCAGTTCTTC.